Sequencing of this T cell receptor (beta chain) was carried out in a study of cytomegalovirus exposure and HLA in healthy donors. In the study overall: Early released data had about 85 million unique TCRs, all coming from HLA-typed donors.

In the case of this clone: No antigen is known for it.

Healthy people donating bone marrow made up the donors. The PCR used 60 Vbeta and 13 Jbeta primers. Generated by immunoSEQ multiplex PCR, the TCRdb table keeps only in-frame clones and is missing some. This sample yields fewer than 250,000 clones, of which roughly 75% are seen a single time; approximately 4.8% belongs to the top ten. Study-wide findings and caveats: Being productive about 90% or about 30% of the time was typical of most TCR beta V segments in an earlier analysis.

The source material was PBMCs. The sequence came from a man aged 25-45 years in good health and CMV-seropositive.

CDR3 amino acids: CASSAGRESYEQYF. The CDR3, as DNA: TGTGCCAGCTCTGCGGGACGGGAATCCTACGAGCAGTACTTC. This chain connects TRBV18 to TRBJ2-7; D might be TRBD2 (6 bases). V lost 6 bases and J lost 1, with 13 bases in between. The CDR3 totals 14 residues. Germline V lookup: CDR1 KGHSH, CDR2 LQKENI.